The 18 T cell receptor beta chains presented below share a single source sample, sequenced in a study of blood T cells in healthy people across ages (dated by TCRdb to between 2015 and 2017). The library was built by means of 5' RACE. Reads for this sample came from an Illumina HiSeq 2500. The second PCR ran for roughly 6 to 11 cycles and used a J-beta primer mix along with a sample-barcoded 5' primer. TCRdb reran the public reads through fastp at Q25 and MiXCR, keeping productive beta chains. Each record represents a unique CDR3 protein, reported with the most common genes and DNA among its rows. Across this sample there are some 1.4 million distinct CDR3 sequences, with 42% seen only once. The ten largest make up 7% to 9% of the sample. Sequences were obtained from blood. The receptors here all came from a woman aged 18 to 35 in good health.

Ten or more counts support this clonotype. The chain joins TRBV11-2 to TRBJ2-3, with D perhaps given as TRBD1 or TRBD2 (5 bases each). Germline CDR1 reads SGHAT; CDR2 reads FQNNGV. This CDR3 contains 13 residues. Trimming shortened V by 4 bases and J by 6 bases, and 11 bases separated the two germline ends. CDR3 nucleotides: TGTGCCAGCAGCTCGGGACCTCCCGATACGCAGTATTTT. Translating gives CASSSGPPDTQYF. The whole variable domain, remainder taken from reference TRBV11-2 and TRBJ2-3, is EAGVAQSPRYKIIEKRQSVAFWCNPISGHATLYWYQQILGQGPKLLIQFQNNGVVDDSQLPKDRFSAERLKGVDSTLKIQPAKLEDSAVYLCASSSGPPDTQYFGPGTRLTVL.

This clonotype was detected a few times. Sequence at one end of the junction differs from germline and may be a read error. V and J are TRBV7-6 and TRBJ2-2; a possible D gene is TRBD2 (6 bases). Germline V gene sequence: CDR1 SGHVS, CDR2 FNYEAQ. The CDR3 is 16 amino acids. CDR3 nucleotide sequence: TGTGCCAGCAGCTCCACAACTAGCCTGAACCCCGGGGAGCTGTTTTTT. Encoded protein: CASSSTTSLNPGELFF. Full variable domain (rest looked up from reference TRBV7-6 and TRBJ2-2): GAGVSQSPRYKVTKRGQDVALRCDPISGHVSLYWYRQALGQGPEFLTYFNYEAQQDKSGLPNDRFSAERPEGSISTLTIQRTEQRDSAMYRCASSSTTSLNPGELFFGEGSRLTVL.

Details on this clonotype: At one boundary the junction diverges from the germline segment, which might be a read error. The gene calls are TRBV18 and TRBJ1-1; D is perhaps TRBD1 (6 bases). This CDR3 spans 14 amino acids. Germline lookup yields CDR1 KGHSH and CDR2 LQKENI. This chain's CDR3 is CASPPQGGGTEAFF. DNA of the CDR3: TGTGCCAGCCCACCACAGGGAGGTGGAACTGAAGCTTTCTTT.

The chain recombines TRBV11-2 with TRBJ2-3, with TRBD2 matching over 16 bases. Unmatched junction bases numbered 19, after V lost 2 bases and J lost 2 bases. This CDR3 region has 23 residues. Germline V gives CDR1 SGHAT, CDR2 FQNNGV. The CDR3 nucleotides are TGTGCCAGCAGCTTACACCTTCGTCTCGGGACTAGCGGGAGGGCCCCCCCCACAGATACGCAGTATTTT. Translated: CASSLHLRLGTSGRAPPTDTQYF.

This clonotype was seen only a few times. This sequence joins TRBV7-9 and TRBJ1-1, with a tentative D call TRBD1 (5 bases). CDR1 and CDR2 from the germline V gene are SEHNR and FQNEAQ (reference sequence). Trimming removed 5 bases at V and 10 bases at J, with 14 bases between. This CDR3 spans 12 amino acids. The CDR3 DNA is TGTGCCAGCAGCATCGACAGTACCCCAGCTTTCTTT. Encoded protein: CASSIDSTPAFF.

V is TRBV20-1 and J is TRBJ1-2; D may be TRBD1 (5 bases). CDR1 and CDR2 (germline): DFQATT, SNEGSKA (reference sequence). V lost 6 bases and J 8 bases, leaving 19 bases between the germline ends. The length of the CDR3 is 13 residues. This chain's CDR3 is CSANPVRGQGYTF. As DNA, the CDR3 is TGCAGTGCCAACCCCGTTCGGGGCCAGGGCTACACCTTC.

This chain connects TRBV29-1 to TRBJ1-2, with D tentatively TRBD1 (5 bases). The CDR3 covers 11 residues. Germline CDR1 SQVTM, CDR2 ANQGSEA. Trimming removed 3 bases from V and 8 bases from J, with 10 bases in between. Here the CDR3 reads CSVDWGAGYTF. The DNA of the CDR3 is TGCAGCGTTGACTGGGGCGCCGGCTACACCTTC.

The chain is built from TRBV12-3 or TRBV12-4 and TRBJ2-1; a possible D gene is TRBD2 (6 bases). CDR3 length: 13 amino acids. Trimming left V 8 bases short and J 2 bases short, with 10 bases between. CDR3: CASRDSTYNEQFF. The CDR3 DNA sequence: TGTGCCAGCCGGGACTCCACCTACAATGAGCAGTTCTTC.

In its sample, this clonotype was seen a few times. V and J are TRBV7-9 and TRBJ2-1, with TRBD2 as a possible D gene (5 bases). Trimming cost V 6 bases and J 4 bases, with 16 bases left between them. The CDR3 is 15 amino acids. CDR1 and CDR2 from the germline V gene are SEHNR and FQNEAQ (reference sequence). DNA of the CDR3: TGTGCCAGCAGACAAAGCGGTAGCTGGTACAATGAGCAGTTCTTC. Translated: CASRQSGSWYNEQFF. Using reference TRBV7-9 and TRBJ2-1 for the parts outside the CDR3, the full variable domain is DTGVSQNPRHKITKRGQNVTFRCDPISEHNRLYWYRQTLGQGPEFLTYFQNEAQLEKSRLLSDRFSAERPKGSFSTLEIQRTEQGDSAMYLCASRQSGSWYNEQFFGPGTRLTVL.

CDR3 sequence reads: CSAPRAGSYNEQFF. The CDR3 DNA follows: TGCAGCGCCCCCCGAGCGGGGTCCTACAATGAGCAGTTCTTC. The gene calls are TRBV29-1 and TRBJ2-1; 7 nucleotides agree with TRBD2. Germline CDR1 SQVTM, CDR2 ANQGSEA. The CDR3 extends over 14 amino acids. V shed 7 bases, J shed 1 base, and the junction held 7 bases outside the gene matches.

The chain combines TRBV5-1 with TRBJ2-7; D is ambiguous. The CDR3 extends over 14 amino acids. CDR1 is SGHRS, CDR2 YFSETQ, per germline. The V end lost 0 bases, the J end lost 7 bases, and 14 bases lay between the germline ends. The CDR3 nucleotides are TGCGCCAGCAGCTTGGACTCCGTGGGTAATGAGCAGTACTTC. Translating gives CASSLDSVGNEQYF.

CDR3 coding DNA: TGTGCCAGCAGCCAAGGGGGACTTATGACCGGGGAGCTGTTTTTT. Its translation is CASSQGGLMTGELFF. The chain joins TRBV3-1 to TRBJ2-2, with a possible D match to TRBD2 (6 bases). Germline V gives CDR1 LGHDT, CDR2 YNNKEL (reference sequence). Trimming took off 1 base at V and 5 bases at J, with 11 bases between the two ends. This CDR3 contains 15 residues.

The rearrangement links TRBV30 to TRBJ1-2; weak D call: TRBD1 (5 bases). The V and J ends lost 7 bases and 6 bases respectively, with 18 bases between them. The CDR3 spans 13 residues. CDR1 GTSNPN and CDR2 SVGIG come from the germline V gene (reference sequence). For the CDR3, the DNA is TGTGCCTCGACCCACGGGCAGGGAGATGGCTACACCTTC. It specifies CASTHGQGDGYTF.

The chain employs TRBV28 and TRBJ1-6; D is ambiguous. Trimming took off 4 bases at V and 8 bases at J, with 6 bases between the two ends. The CDR3 sequence is 12 residues long. The germline V gene has CDR1 MDHEN and CDR2 SYDVKM. The CDR3 region has the DNA TGTGCCAGCAGTTCTAGGCATTCACCCCTCCACTTT. Its translation: CASSSRHSPLHF. Full variable domain (remainder filled in from reference TRBV28 and TRBJ1-6): DVKVTQSSRYLVKRTGEKVFLECVQDMDHENMFWYRQDPGLGLRLIYFSYDVKMKEKGDIPEGYSVSREKKERFSLILESASTNQTSMYLCASSSRHSPLHFGNGTRLTVT.

The chain combines TRBV7-2 with TRBJ2-5, with 10 bases matching TRBD2. The trim removed 5 bases at V and 2 bases at J, leaving 8 bases unmatched. Germline CDR1 SGHTA, CDR2 FQGNSA. The CDR3 runs 16 residues. The DNA of the CDR3 is TGTGCCAGCAGCCTCCTAGCGGGAGTAGGGCAAGAGACCCAGTACTTC. Translating it yields CASSLLAGVGQETQYF.

CDR3 coding DNA: TGTGCCAGCAGTCTAAGGGAATTCAGAACTTCAGGCTACACCTTC. Protein product: CASSLREFRTSGYTF. The chain has TRBV12-3 or TRBV12-4 and TRBJ1-2; unclear D gene. The V gene lost 5 bases and the J gene lost 8 bases, with 21 bases spanning the gap. The CDR3 is 15 residues long.

The V call is TRBV5-1, the J call TRBJ1-1, with unresolved D. The V gene lost 0 bases and the J gene lost 9 bases, with 9 bases spanning the gap. Per the germline V gene, CDR1 is SGHRS and CDR2 is YFSETQ. The CDR3 length is 12 residues. The CDR3 sequence: CASSLDAGKAFF. The DNA for the CDR3 is TGCGCCAGCAGCTTGGATGCGGGGAAAGCTTTCTTT.

In DNA form, the CDR3 reads TGTGCCAGCAGCGCTAGGGACTGGCCGGCCTACGAGCAGTTCTTC. This encodes CASSARDWPAYEQFF. This sequence joins TRBV9 and TRBJ2-1, with D maybe TRBD2 (6 bases). V shed 3 bases and J shed 10 bases, with 20 bases lying between them. The germline V gene encodes CDR1 SGDLS and CDR2 YYNGEE. CDR3 length: 15 amino acids.